These 18 T cell receptor beta chains originate from one sample sequenced in a study of identical twins. One entry per CDR3 protein results from TCRdb running MiXCR on the 5' RACE reads. This sample yields some 330,000 distinct CDR3 sequences, of which 7% to 9.5% are seen a single time; 8% to 9.5% belongs to the top ten. The sequenced material came from naive T cells sorted from blood. These receptors came from a woman aged 45-60 years in good health.

The rearrangement joins TRBV20-1 to TRBJ2-3; no reliable D call. The CDR3 spans 12 residues. Per germline, CDR1 DFQATT and CDR2 SNEGSKA (reference sequence). Trimming cost V 4 bases and J 6 bases, with 11 bases left between them. In nucleotides, the CDR3 is TGCAGTGCTAATGCCCCTGAGGATACGCAGTATTTT. This translates into CSANAPEDTQYF.

The rearrangement joins TRBV12-3 or TRBV12-4 to TRBJ2-2; TRBD1 matches 9 bases. This CDR3 has 15 amino acids. V lost 5 bases and J lost 6; bases outside the gene matches: 7. This CDR3 reads CASSPHRGLAGELFF. The DNA for the CDR3 is TGTGCCAGCAGTCCCCACAGGGGGCTTGCCGGGGAGCTGTTTTTT.

The V and J genes are TRBV11-2 and TRBJ2-1; D possibly corresponds to TRBD2 (6 bases). The CDR3 length is 17 residues. Trimming took off 0 bases at V and 6 bases at J, with 18 bases between the two ends. Germline assignment: CDR1 SGHAT and CDR2 FQNNGV. The CDR3 nucleotides are TGTGCCAGCAGCTTAGATTGGACGGGCGGGGTTCTCAATGAGCAGTTCTTC. Its protein is CASSLDWTGGVLNEQFF. Based on the CDR3 plus reference TRBV11-2 and TRBJ2-1, the full variable domain is EAGVAQSPRYKIIEKRQSVAFWCNPISGHATLYWYQQILGQGPKLLIQFQNNGVVDDSQLPKDRFSAERLKGVDSTLKIQPAKLEDSAVYLCASSLDWTGGVLNEQFFGPGTRLTVL.

Worth noting for this clonotype: This sequence may be a read error, since a much larger clone differs from it by one base. The gene calls are TRBV10-3 and TRBJ2-1; 8 bases match TRBD2. The germline CDR1 and CDR2 sequences are ENHRY and SYGVKD. The CDR3 is 15 residues long. The CDR3 protein is CAISDPGAGDNEPFF. In DNA form, the CDR3 reads TGTGCCATCAGTGATCCCGGAGCGGGAGACAATGAGCCGTTCTTC.

This clonotype was picked up a small number of times. The rearrangement joins TRBV20-1 to TRBJ2-5; D unclear. There are 14 residues in the CDR3. In germline, CDR1 is DFQATT, CDR2 SNEGSKA (reference sequence). Trimming took 2 bases from V and 5 from J, leaving 15 bases between them. As DNA, the CDR3 is TGCAGTGCTAGAATCTCCGGCGGCCGGGAGACCCAGTACTTC. This codes for CSARISGGRETQYF.

The V gene is TRBV7-2, the J gene TRBJ2-3; 13 bases agree with TRBD2. The V and J ends lost 4 bases and 1 base, in that order; junction bases with no gene match: 2. This CDR3 spans 16 amino acids. CDR1 and CDR2 (germline): SGHTA, FQGNSA. The CDR3 DNA follows: TGTGCCAGCAGCTCCGGGACTAGCGGGGGCACAGATACGCAGTATTTT. Translating it yields CASSSGTSGGTDTQYF.

CDR3 residues: CASSILAGGFDEQFF. The CDR3 nucleotides are TGTGCCAGCAGTATACTAGCGGGAGGATTTGATGAGCAGTTCTTC. This chain links TRBV12-3 or TRBV12-4 with TRBJ2-1; 12 nucleotides match TRBD2. The trim removed 5 bases at V and 8 bases at J, leaving 7 bases unmatched. CDR3 size: 15 residues.

Ten or more counts support this clonotype. V and J are TRBV27 and TRBJ2-7; 9 bases fit TRBD1. The germline CDR1 and CDR2 sequences are MNHEY and SMNVEV (reference sequence). V was clipped by 6 bases and J by 3 bases; unmatched bases: 9. The CDR3 length is 15 residues. The chain's CDR3 is CASRPWGQGNYEQYV. The CDR3 nucleotides are TGTGCCAGCAGACCTTGGGGACAGGGAAACTACGAGCAGTACGTC.

This clonotype appeared a few times. This CDR3 is CSVLPPGQNSYEQYF. The CDR3 bases are TGCAGTGTTCTCCCCCCGGGACAGAACTCCTACGAGCAGTACTTC. The chain combines TRBV20-1 with TRBJ2-7; 7 bases are a match to TRBD1. The CDR3 is made up of 15 amino acids. V shed 7 bases, J shed 0 bases, and the junction held 12 bases outside the gene matches. Looked up from germline, CDR1 is DFQATT and CDR2 is SNEGSKA (reference sequence).

This clonotype has a handful of counts. The chain combines TRBV5-1 with TRBJ1-1, with 9 bases identical to TRBD1. The J segment lost 6 bases and the V segment lost 4 bases, leaving 10 bases of the junction unmatched. This CDR3 is built from 15 residues. CDR1 and CDR2 from the germline V gene are SGHRS and YFSETQ. CDR3 amino acids: CASSGTGQGLAEAFF. CDR3 bases: TGCGCCAGCAGCGGAACCGGACAGGGGTTGGCTGAAGCTTTCTTT.

This clonotype was picked up many times. The chain joins TRBV28 to TRBJ2-2, with TRBD1 as a possible D gene (5 bases). The ends were cut back, 2 bases at V and 1 base at J, with 14 bases in the middle. CDR3 length equals 17 residues. Germline CDR1 MDHEN, CDR2 SYDVKM. CDR3 sequence reads: CASSLVLTAMNTGELFF. In nucleotides, the CDR3 is TGTGCCAGCAGTTTAGTATTGACAGCTATGAACACCGGGGAGCTGTTTTTT.

The genes are TRBV5-1 and TRBJ2-3; perhaps TRBD1 as D (5 bases). The CDR3 extends over 14 amino acids. Germline V gene data show CDR1 as SGHRS and CDR2 as YFSETQ. The V gene lost 1 base and the J gene lost 4 bases, with 10 bases spanning the gap. This chain's CDR3 is CASSLRGGADTQYF. CDR3 nucleotides: TGCGCCAGCAGCTTGAGGGGTGGTGCAGATACGCAGTATTTT.

The table lists this clonotype with a few counts. V and J are TRBV20-1 and TRBJ2-7; 10 nucleotides line up with TRBD2. The CDR3 loop spans 15 amino acids. Germline CDR1 and CDR2: DFQATT and SNEGSKA (reference sequence). The V and J ends lost 3 bases and 1 base, in that order; junction bases with no gene match: 6. CDR3 in amino acids: CSASLPGLASYEQYF. The CDR3 nucleotides read TGCAGTGCTAGCCTCCCGGGACTAGCGTCCTACGAGCAGTACTTC.

This clonotype was seen a handful of times. The V gene is TRBV7-8, the J gene TRBJ2-1; 8 bases are a match to TRBD1. CDR1 and CDR2 (germline): SGHVS, FQNEAQ. The ends lost 1 base at V and 6 bases at J; junction bases unmatched: 2. The CDR3 covers 14 residues. The CDR3 is CASSLGTGFNEQFF. The CDR3 DNA sequence: TGTGCCAGCAGCTTAGGGACAGGGTTCAATGAGCAGTTCTTC.

A word on this clonotype: With a much larger clone just one base away, this may be a read error. The genes are TRBV27 and TRBJ2-1; 8 positions agree with TRBD2. Losses at the gene ends were 5 bases for V and 0 bases for J; bases not matched to a gene: 3. The CDR3 runs to 15 residues. Germline V lookup: CDR1 MNHEY, CDR2 SMNVEV (reference sequence). CDR3 loop: CASSVAGYSYNEQFF. CDR3 nucleotide sequence: TGTGCCAGCAGTGTAGCGGGATACTCCTACAATGAGCAGTTCTTC.

This clonotype was recorded at least ten times. The chain uses TRBV29-1 and TRBJ2-5, with TRBD2 matching over 7 bases. Per germline, CDR1 SQVTM and CDR2 ANQGSEA. The CDR3 is 12 amino acids. The junction had 5 bases not matched to a gene; V was cut back by 6 bases and J by 4 bases. The CDR3: CSVGIAGETQYF. The DNA for the CDR3 is TGCAGCGTCGGAATAGCGGGAGAGACCCAGTACTTC.

The chain has TRBV3-1 and TRBJ2-1; D remains unclear. Deletions cut 5 bases from V and 0 bases from J, with 17 bases between. Germline CDR1 LGHDT, CDR2 YNNKEL (reference sequence). CDR3 length: 17 amino acids. The CDR3 region is CASSIRKELFSYNEQFF. As DNA, the CDR3 is TGTGCCAGCAGCATACGCAAAGAGCTCTTCTCCTACAATGAGCAGTTCTTC.

This clonotype has just a few counts. The genes are TRBV20-1 and TRBJ2-5; D is ambiguous. Trimming took off 5 bases at V and 6 bases at J, with 16 bases between the two ends. CDR1 and CDR2 from the germline V gene are DFQATT and SNEGSKA (reference sequence). This CDR3 contains 13 residues. CDR3 in amino acids: CSAPRWALKTQYF. For the CDR3, the DNA is TGCAGTGCTCCTAGGTGGGCTTTGAAGACCCAGTACTTC.